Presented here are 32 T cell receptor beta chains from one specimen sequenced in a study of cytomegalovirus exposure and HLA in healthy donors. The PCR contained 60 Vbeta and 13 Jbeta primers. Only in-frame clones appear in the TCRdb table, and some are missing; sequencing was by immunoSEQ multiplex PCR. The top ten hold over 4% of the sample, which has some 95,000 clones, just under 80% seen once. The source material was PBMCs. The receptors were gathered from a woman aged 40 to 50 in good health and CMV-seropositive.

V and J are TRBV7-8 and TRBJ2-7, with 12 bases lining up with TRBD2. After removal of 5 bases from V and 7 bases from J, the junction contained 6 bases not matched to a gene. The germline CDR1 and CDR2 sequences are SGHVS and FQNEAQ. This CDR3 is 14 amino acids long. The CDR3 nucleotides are TGTGCCAGCAGCCCATCTGGACTAGCGGGGGAGCAGTACTTC. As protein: CASSPSGLAGEQYF.

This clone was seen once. The CDR3 reads CASSLRPLGGQPQHF. The CDR3 nucleotides read TGTGCCAGCAGTTTGAGGCCATTGGGAGGCCAGCCCCAGCATTTT. V is TRBV28 and J is TRBJ1-5; D ambiguous. The CDR3 has 15 amino acids. Germline V gene lookup returns CDR1 MDHEN and CDR2 SYDVKM. V was clipped by 3 bases and J by 7 bases, with 16 bases between them.

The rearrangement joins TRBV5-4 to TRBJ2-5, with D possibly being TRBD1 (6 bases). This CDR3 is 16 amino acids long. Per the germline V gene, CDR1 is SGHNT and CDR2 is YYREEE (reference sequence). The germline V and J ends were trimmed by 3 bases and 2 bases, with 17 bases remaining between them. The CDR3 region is CASSSDGGRSQETQYF. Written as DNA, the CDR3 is TGTGCCAGCAGCTCGGATGGGGGCAGGAGTCAAGAGACCCAGTACTTC.

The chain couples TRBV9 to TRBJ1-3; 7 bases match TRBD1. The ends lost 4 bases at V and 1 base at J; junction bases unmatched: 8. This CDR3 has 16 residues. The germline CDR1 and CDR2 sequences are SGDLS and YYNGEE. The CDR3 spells CASSNSRGQSGNTIYF. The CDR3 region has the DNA TGTGCCAGCAGCAATAGCAGGGGACAGTCTGGAAACACCATATATTTT. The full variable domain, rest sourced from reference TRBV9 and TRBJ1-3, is DSGVTQTPKHLITATGQRVTLRCSPRSGDLSVYWYQQSLDQGLQFLIQYYNGEERAKGNILERFSAQQFPDLHSELNLSSLELGDSALYFCASSNSRGQSGNTIYFGEGSWLTVV.

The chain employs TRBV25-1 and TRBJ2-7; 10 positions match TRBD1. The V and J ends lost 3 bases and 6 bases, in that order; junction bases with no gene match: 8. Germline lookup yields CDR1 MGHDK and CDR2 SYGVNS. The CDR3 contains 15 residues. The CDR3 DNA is TGTGCCAGCAGTGACTACGGACAGGGGGAGGTCGAGCAGTACTTC. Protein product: CASSDYGQGEVEQYF.

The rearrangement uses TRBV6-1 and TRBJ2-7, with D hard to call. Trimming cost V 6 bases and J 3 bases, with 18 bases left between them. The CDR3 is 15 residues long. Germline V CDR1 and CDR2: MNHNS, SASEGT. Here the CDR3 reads CASSSGSTIYYEQYF. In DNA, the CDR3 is TGTGCCAGCAGCTCGGGTAGCACAATCTACTACGAGCAGTACTTC.

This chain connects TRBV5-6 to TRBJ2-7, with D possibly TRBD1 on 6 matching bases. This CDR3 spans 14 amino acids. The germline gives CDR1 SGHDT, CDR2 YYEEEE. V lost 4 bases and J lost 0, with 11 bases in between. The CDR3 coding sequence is TGTGCCAGCAGCGCCGGGACATTCTCCTACGAGCAGTACTTC. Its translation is CASSAGTFSYEQYF.

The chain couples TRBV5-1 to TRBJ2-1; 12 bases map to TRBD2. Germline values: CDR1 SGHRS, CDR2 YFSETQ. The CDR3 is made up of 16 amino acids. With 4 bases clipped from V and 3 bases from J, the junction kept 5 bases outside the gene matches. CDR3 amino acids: CASSPPTSGSYNEQFF. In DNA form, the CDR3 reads TGCGCCAGCAGCCCCCCGACTAGCGGGAGCTACAATGAGCAGTTCTTC. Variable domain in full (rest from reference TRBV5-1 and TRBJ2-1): KAGVTQTPRYLIKTRGQQVTLSCSPISGHRSVSWYQQTPGQGLQFLFEYFSETQRNKGNFPGRFSGRQFSNSRSEMNVSTLELGDSALYLCASSPPTSGSYNEQFFGPGTRLTVL.

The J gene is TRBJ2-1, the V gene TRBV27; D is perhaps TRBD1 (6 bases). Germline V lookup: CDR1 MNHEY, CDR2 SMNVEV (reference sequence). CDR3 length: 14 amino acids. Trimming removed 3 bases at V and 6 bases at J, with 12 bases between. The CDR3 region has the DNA TGTGCCAGCAGTTTGAGTGGACAGATCAATGAGCAGTTCTTC. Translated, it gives CASSLSGQINEQFF.

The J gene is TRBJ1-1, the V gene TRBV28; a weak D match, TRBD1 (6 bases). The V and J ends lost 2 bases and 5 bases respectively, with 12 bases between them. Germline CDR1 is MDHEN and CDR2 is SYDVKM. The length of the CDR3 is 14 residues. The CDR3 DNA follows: TGTGCCAGCAGTTTAGGGGGGGCGGGAACTGAAGCTTTCTTT. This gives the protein CASSLGGAGTEAFF.

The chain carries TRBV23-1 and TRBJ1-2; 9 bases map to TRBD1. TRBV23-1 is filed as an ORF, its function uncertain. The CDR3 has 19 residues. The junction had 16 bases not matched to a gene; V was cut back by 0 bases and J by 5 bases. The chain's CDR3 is CASSQSEGTGTYSSYGYTF. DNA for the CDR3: TGCGCCAGCAGTCAATCCGAGGGGACAGGGACGTACTCGTCTTATGGCTACACCTTC.

CDR3 DNA sequence: TGTGCCAGCACGTTTTACAGTTACTATGGCTACACCTTC. This sequence encodes CASTFYSYYGYTF. The gene calls are TRBV6-6 and TRBJ1-2, with no clear D. CDR3 length: 13 residues. With 7 bases removed from V and 3 bases from J, the gap between germline ends came to 12 bases. The V gene's germline CDR1 is MNHNY and CDR2 SVGAGI (reference sequence).

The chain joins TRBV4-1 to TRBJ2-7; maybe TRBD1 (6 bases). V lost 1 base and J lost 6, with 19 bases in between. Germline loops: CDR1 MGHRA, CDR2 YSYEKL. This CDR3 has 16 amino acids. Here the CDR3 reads CASSQVGQSLGREQYF. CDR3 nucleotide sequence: TGCGCCAGCAGCCAAGTCGGACAGTCGCTGGGGCGCGAGCAGTACTTC.

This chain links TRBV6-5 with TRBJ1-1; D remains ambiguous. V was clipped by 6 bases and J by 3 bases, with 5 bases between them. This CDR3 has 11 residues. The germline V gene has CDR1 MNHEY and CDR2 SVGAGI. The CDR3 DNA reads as TGTGCCAGCAGGAGGGACACTGAAGCTTTCTTT. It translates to CASRRDTEAFF.

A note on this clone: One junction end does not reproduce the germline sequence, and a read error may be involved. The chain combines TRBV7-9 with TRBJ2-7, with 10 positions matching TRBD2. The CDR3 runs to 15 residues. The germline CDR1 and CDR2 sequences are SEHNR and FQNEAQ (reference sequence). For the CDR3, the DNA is TGTTCCAGCAGCCCCCGGACTAGCGGAACCTACGAGCAGTACTTC. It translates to CSSSPRTSGTYEQYF.

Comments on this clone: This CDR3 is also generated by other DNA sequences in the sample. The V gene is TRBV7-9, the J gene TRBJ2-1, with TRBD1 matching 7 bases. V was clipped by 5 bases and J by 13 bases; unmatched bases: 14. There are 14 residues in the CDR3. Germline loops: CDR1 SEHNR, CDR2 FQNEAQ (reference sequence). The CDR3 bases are TGTGCCAGCAGCCTCCCGGACAGGCCAAAGGAACAGTTCTTC. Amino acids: CASSLPDRPKEQFF. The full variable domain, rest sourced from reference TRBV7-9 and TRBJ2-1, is DTGVSQNPRHKITKRGQNVTFRCDPISEHNRLYWYRQTLGQGPEFLTYFQNEAQLEKSRLLSDRFSAERPKGSFSTLEIQRTEQGDSAMYLCASSLPDRPKEQFFGPGTRLTVL.

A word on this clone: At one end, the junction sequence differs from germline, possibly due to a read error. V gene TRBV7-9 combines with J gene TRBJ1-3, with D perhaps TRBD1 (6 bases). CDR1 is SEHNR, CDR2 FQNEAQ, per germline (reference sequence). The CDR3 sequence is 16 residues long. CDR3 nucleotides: TGTGCCAGCAGCTTCAGGGGTGGCCTCTCTGGAAACGCCATATATTTT. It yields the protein CASSFRGGLSGNAIYF.

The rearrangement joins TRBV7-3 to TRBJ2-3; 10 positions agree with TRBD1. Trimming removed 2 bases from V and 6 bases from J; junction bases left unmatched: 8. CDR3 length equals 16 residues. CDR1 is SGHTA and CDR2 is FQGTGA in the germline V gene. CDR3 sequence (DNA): TGTGCCAGCAGCTTATGGGGGACAGGGGAGACGGATACGCAGTATTTT. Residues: CASSLWGTGETDTQYF. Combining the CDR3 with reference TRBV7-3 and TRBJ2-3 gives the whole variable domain GAGVSQTPSNKVTEKGKYVELRCDPISGHTALYWYRQSLGQGPEFLIYFQGTGAADDSGLPNDRFFAVRPEGSVSTLKIQRTERGDSAVYLCASSLWGTGETDTQYFGPGTRLTVL.

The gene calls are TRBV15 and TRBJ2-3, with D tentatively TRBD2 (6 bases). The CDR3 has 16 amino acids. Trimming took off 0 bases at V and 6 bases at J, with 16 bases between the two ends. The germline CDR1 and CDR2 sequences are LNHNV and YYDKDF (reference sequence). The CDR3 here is CATSRDATGAGDTQYF. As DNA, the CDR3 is TGTGCCACCAGCAGAGATGCTACGGGAGCTGGTGATACGCAGTATTTT.

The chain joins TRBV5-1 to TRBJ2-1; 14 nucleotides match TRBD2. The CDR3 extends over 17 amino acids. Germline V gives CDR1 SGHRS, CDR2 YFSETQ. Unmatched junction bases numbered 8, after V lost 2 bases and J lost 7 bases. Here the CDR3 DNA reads TGCGCCAGCAGCTTCCGCGGACTAGCGGGAGGTTGGAATGAGCAGTTCTTC. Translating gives CASSFRGLAGGWNEQFF.

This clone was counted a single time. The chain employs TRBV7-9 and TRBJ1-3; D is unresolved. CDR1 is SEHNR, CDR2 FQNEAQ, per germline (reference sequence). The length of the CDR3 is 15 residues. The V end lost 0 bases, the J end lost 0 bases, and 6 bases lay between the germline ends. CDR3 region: CASSLAALSGNTIYF. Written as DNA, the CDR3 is TGTGCCAGCAGCTTAGCGGCCCTCTCTGGAAACACCATATATTTT.

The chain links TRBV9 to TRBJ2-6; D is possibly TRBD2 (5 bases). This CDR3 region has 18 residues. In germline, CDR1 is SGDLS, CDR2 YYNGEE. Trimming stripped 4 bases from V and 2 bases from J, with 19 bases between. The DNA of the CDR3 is TGTGCCAGCAGCCCTCCCCTGGGCGGGCCCCCTGGGGCCAACGTCCTGACTTTC. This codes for CASSPPLGGPPGANVLTF.

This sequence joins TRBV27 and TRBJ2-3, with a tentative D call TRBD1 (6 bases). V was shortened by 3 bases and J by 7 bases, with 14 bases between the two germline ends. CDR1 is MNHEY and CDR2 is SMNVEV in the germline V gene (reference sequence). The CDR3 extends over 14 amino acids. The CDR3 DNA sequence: TGTGCCAGCAGTTTTGGACAGAGTGGAAATACGCAGTATTTT. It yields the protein CASSFGQSGNTQYF.

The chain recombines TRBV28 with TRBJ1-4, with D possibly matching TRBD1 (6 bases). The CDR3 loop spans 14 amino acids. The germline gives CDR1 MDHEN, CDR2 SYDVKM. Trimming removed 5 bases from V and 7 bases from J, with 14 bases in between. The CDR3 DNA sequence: TGTGCCAGCAGTACAGGGATGTCGAGTGAAAAACTGTTTTTT. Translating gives CASSTGMSSEKLFF.

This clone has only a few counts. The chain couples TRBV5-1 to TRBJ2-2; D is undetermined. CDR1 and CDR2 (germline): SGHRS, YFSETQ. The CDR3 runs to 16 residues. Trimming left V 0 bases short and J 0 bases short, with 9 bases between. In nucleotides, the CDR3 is TGCGCCAGCAGCTTGGGGTCCAGCGCGAACACCGGGGAGCTGTTTTTT. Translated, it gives CASSLGSSANTGELFF.

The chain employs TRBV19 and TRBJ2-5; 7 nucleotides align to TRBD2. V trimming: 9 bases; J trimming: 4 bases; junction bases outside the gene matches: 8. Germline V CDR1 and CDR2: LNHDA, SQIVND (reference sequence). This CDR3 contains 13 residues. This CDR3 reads CASKGGSVETQYF. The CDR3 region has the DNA TGTGCCAGCAAGGGAGGGTCGGTAGAGACCCAGTACTTC.

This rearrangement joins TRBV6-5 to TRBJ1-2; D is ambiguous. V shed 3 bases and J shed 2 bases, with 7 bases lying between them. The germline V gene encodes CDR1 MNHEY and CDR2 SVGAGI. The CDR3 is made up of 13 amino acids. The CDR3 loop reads CASSYAVNYGYTF. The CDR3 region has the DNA TGTGCCAGCAGTTATGCGGTAAACTATGGCTACACCTTC.

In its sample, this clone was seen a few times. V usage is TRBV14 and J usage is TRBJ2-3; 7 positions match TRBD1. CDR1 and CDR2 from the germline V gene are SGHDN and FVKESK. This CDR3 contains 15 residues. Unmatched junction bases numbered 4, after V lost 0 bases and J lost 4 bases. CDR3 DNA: TGTGCCAGCAGCCAAGAGTCGACAGGGCCAGATACGCAGTATTTT. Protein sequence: CASSQESTGPDTQYF.

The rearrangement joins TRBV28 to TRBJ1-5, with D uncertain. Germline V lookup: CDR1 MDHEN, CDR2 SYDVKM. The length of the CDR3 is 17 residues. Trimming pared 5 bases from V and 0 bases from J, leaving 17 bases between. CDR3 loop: CASSSPRSTYSNQPQHF. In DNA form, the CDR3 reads TGTGCCAGCAGTAGCCCTCGTTCGACTTATAGCAATCAGCCCCAGCATTTT.

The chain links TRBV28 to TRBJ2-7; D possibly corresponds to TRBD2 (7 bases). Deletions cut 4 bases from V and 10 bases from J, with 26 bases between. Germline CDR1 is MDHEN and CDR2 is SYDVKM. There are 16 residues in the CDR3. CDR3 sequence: CASSSAGGALGSRQYF. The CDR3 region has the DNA TGTGCCAGCAGTTCCGCTGGGGGGGCTCTTGGTAGTCGTCAGTACTTC.

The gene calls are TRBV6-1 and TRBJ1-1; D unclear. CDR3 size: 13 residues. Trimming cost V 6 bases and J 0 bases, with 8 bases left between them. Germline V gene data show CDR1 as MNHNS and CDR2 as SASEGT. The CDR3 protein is CASRGQLNTEAFF. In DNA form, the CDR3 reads TGTGCCAGCAGGGGCCAGTTGAACACTGAAGCTTTCTTT.

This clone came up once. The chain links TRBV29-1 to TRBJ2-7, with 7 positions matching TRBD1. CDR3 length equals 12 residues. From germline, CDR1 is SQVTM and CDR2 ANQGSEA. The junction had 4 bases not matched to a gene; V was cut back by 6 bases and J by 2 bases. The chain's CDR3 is CSVGQETYEQYF. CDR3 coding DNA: TGCAGCGTCGGACAGGAGACCTACGAGCAGTACTTC.